Listed here is a single T cell receptor (beta chain). One junction end does not reproduce the germline sequence, and a read error may be involved. This sample is part of a study of blood T cell repertoires in acute mononucleosis (dated by TCRdb to the early 2020s). General notes on the study: Convalescent samples, representing the memory response, were collected 5 to 8 months after the acute presentation. Mean blood EBV load was approximately 4 log10 genome copies per million B cells during acute infection and about 2.8 at convalescence.

The CDR3 runs 13 amino acids, cysteine and phenylalanine included. The DNA shown is the 39-base CDR3, in frame from base 1. The germline V gene gives CDR1 as SQVTM and CDR2 as ANQGSEA. The sample's time point label, decoded: convalescence about 6 months (5-8 months) after acute presentation (visit 7). CD8 T cell responses to two immunodominant EBV epitopes, BRLF1 109 (YVL-BR) and BMLF1 280 (GLC-BM), were tracked in the study over primary infection. A positive serum heterophile antibody test and EBV viral capsid antigen-specific IgM indicated primary EBV infection. As a first step, magnetic positive selection (MACS) was used to enrich total CD8 T cells from the PBMCs. A FACSAria III was used to sort live CD3+ CD8+ tetramer+ cells to a purity above 95%. Cell sorting used a PE-conjugated tetramer carrying the BMLF1 280-288 peptide. After tetramer sorting, TCR repertoires of EBV epitope-specific CD8 T cells were deep-sequenced directly ex vivo at acute infection and at convalescence. The donors were a few individuals between roughly 18 and 30 years old who had clinical acute infectious mononucleosis along with laboratory evidence of primary EBV infection. Heparinized peripheral blood was drawn at clinical presentation with mononucleosis symptoms and again about 6 months later. Ficoll-Paque density gradient centrifugation was used to isolate PBMCs.

Overall results and qualifications from the work: Just roughly 9% of the unique acute clonotypes remained in convalescence, but these persisting clonotypes accounted for most of the response, and new, diverse de novo clonotypes seemingly replaced the other acute clonotypes. Low acute-to-convalescent clonotype overlap might partly reflect sampling error, because only a fraction of each donor's blood was analyzed. The cohort comprised only a few donors, so group averages rested on very few individuals. Both chains appeared to be involved in GLC-BM selection, with public TCRbeta motifs on BV14-BJ2 and BV20-BJ1 together with a TCRalpha motif on AV5-AJ31.

Total RNA from at least 9,500 sorted tetramer+ CD8 T cells was reverse transcribed into cDNA for TCR profiling. PCR with primers that anneal to V and J regions amplified CDR3 regions and added unique molecular identifiers to track templates. Profiling of the TCRalpha and TCRbeta chains was done on the immunoSEQ platform, including the sequencing and error-correction standards of that platform. Concerning the study's data processing: Clonal copy numbers were corrected for sequencing and PCR errors, and IMGT conventions were followed to define CDR3s. Analysis was restricted to productive rearrangements and was performed with immunoSEQ Analyzer versions 2.0 and 3.0, and gene-pairing frequencies were further processed in Microsoft Excel. Circos plots were used to visualize V-J pairings, and MEME plus a custom motifSearch program were used to find CDR3 motifs. The OLGA algorithm was used to calculate the probability of generation of TCR sequences. Clonotypes found at both visits were termed persistent, clonotypes found only in the acute phase were termed nonpersistent, and clonotypes found only at convalescence were termed de novo. Any amino acid clonotype used by more than one donor was defined as a public TCR. The immuneACCESS repertoire file appears here via TCRdb, limited to in-frame rearrangements. These files lack a portion of the clones; in checked studies, under half of the deficit traces to unresolved V genes, and the cause of the others is not known. D and trimming were read from the DNA, whereas the V and J calls and clone size are those reported in that table. This sample comprises about 1,700 clones, 20% to 25% of them detected only once. The leading ten clones occupy 20% to 25% of the sample.

The source is a woman aged 18-29 years with infectious mononucleosis caused by EBV. Material: EBV GLC epitope tetramer+ CD8+ T cells sorted from PBMCs, obtained during convalescence from infectious mononucleosis. In light of the paper, this sample's cell subset or site label describes: CD8 T cells binding tetramer with EBV BMLF1 280-288 peptide (GLC-BM). Recombination connected TRBV29-1 to TRBJ2-7; too little of a D gene remains to name it. The DNA sequence reads TGCAGCGTTGAGGGGTGCGAAGCCTACAAGCAGTACTTC. This encodes CSVEGCEAYKQYF.